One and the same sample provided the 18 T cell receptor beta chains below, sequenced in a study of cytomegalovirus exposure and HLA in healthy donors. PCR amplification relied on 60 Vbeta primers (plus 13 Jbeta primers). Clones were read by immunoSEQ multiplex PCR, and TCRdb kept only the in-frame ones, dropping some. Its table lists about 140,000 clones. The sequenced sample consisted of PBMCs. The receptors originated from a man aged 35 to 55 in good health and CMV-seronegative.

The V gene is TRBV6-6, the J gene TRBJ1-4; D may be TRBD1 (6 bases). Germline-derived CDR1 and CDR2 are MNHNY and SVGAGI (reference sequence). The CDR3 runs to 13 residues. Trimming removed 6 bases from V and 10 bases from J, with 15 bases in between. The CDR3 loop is CASSSLDRGKLFF. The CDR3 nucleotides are TGTGCCAGCAGCTCCTTGGACAGAGGAAAACTGTTTTTT.

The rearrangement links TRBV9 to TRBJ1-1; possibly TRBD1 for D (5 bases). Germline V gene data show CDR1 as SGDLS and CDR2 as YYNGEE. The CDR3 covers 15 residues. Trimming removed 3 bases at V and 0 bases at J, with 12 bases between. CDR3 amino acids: CASSATGHLNTEAFF. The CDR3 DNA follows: TGTGCCAGCAGCGCCACCGGACATCTGAACACTGAAGCTTTCTTT.

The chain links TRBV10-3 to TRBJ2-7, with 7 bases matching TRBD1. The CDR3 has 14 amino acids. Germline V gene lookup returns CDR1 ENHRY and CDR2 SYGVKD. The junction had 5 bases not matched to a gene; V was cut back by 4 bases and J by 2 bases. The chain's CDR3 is CAISGETGPYEQYF. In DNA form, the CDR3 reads TGTGCCATCAGTGGGGAGACAGGGCCCTACGAGCAGTACTTC.

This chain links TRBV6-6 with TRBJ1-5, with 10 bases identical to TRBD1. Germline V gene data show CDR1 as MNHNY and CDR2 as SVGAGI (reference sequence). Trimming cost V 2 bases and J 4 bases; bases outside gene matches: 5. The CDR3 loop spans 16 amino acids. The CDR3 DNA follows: TGTGCCAGCAGTTACGGGACAGGGGTATTAAATCAGCCCCAGCATTTT. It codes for CASSYGTGVLNQPQHF.

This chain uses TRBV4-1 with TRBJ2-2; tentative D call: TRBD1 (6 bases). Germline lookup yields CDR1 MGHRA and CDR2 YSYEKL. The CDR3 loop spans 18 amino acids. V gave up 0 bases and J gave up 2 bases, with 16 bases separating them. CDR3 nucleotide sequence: TGCGCCAGCAGCCAAGATACCGGACAGCCAGATAACACCGGGGAGCTGTTTTTT. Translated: CASSQDTGQPDNTGELFF.

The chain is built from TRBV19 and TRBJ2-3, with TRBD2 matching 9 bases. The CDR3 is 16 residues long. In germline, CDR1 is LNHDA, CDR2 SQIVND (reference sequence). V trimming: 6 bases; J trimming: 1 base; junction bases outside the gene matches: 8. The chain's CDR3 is CASSAAGTSRTDTQYF. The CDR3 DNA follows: TGTGCCAGTAGCGCCGCCGGGACTAGCCGCACAGATACGCAGTATTTT. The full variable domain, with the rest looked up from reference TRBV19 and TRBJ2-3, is DGGITQSPKYLFRKEGQNVTLSCEQNLNHDAMYWYRQDPGQGLRLIYYSQIVNDFQKGDIAEGYSVSREKKESFPLTVTSAQKNPTAFYLCASSAAGTSRTDTQYFGPGTRLTVL.

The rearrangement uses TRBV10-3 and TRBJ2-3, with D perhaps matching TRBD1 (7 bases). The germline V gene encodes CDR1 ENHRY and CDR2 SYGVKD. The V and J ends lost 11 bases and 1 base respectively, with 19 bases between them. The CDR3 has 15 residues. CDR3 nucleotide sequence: TGTGCCCTACCGCAGGGGGGCCAGTGCACAGATACGCAGTATTTT. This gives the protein CALPQGGQCTDTQYF.

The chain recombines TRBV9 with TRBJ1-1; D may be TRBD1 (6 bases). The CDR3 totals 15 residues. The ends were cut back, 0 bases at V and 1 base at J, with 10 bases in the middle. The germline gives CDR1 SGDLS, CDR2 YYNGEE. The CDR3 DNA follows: TGTGCCAGCAGCGTAGATCCACAGGGGAACACTGAAGCTTTCTTT. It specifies CASSVDPQGNTEAFF.

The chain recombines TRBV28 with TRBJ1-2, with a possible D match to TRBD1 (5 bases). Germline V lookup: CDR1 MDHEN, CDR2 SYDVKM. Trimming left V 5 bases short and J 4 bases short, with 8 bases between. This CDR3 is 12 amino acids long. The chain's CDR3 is CASSTDSYGYTF. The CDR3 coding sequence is TGTGCCAGCAGTACCGACAGCTATGGCTACACCTTC.

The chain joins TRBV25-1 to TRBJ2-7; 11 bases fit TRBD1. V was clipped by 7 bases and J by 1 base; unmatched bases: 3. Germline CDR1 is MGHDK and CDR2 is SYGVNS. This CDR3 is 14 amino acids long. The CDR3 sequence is CASKGQGVSYEQYF. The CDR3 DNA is TGTGCCAGCAAGGGACAGGGGGTTTCCTACGAGCAGTACTTC.

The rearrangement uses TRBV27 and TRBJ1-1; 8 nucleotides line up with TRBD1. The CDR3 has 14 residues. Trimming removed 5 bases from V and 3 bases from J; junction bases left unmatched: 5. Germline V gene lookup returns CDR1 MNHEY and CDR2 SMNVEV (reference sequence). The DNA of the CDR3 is TGTGCCAGCAGTGCCGACAGGGGTGACACTGAAGCTTTCTTT. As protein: CASSADRGDTEAFF.

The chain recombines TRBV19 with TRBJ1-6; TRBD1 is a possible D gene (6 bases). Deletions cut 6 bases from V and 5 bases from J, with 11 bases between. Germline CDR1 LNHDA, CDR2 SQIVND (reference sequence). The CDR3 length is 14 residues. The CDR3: CASSVTGNNSPLHF. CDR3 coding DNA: TGTGCCAGTAGCGTTACAGGGAATAATTCACCCCTCCACTTT.

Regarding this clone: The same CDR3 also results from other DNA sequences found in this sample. CDR3 DNA sequence: TGCGCCAGCAGCCAACCCGACAGCTATGGCTACACCTTC. Its protein is CASSQPDSYGYTF. The genes are TRBV4-1 and TRBJ1-2; TRBD1 is a possible D gene (5 bases). Germline V lookup: CDR1 MGHRA, CDR2 YSYEKL. The CDR3 is 13 residues long. Trimming shortened V by 2 bases and J by 4 bases, and 8 bases separated the two germline ends.

CDR3 in amino acids: CASSRTPGQGTYEQYF. CDR3 bases: TGTGCCAGCAGCCGGACCCCGGGACAGGGTACCTACGAGCAGTACTTC. The gene calls are TRBV5-8 and TRBJ2-7; the match to TRBD1 covers 9 bases. J gave up 2 bases and V 4 bases, and 10 bases lay outside the gene matches. The CDR3 extends over 16 amino acids. Germline V gene sequence: CDR1 SGHTS, CDR2 YDEGEE.

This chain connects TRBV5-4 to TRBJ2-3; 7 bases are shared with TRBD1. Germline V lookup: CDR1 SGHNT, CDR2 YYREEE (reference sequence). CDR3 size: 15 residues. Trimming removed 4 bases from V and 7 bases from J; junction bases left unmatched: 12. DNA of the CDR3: TGTGCCAGCAGCCGTGACAGGGCGGTCTTGAATACGCAGTATTTT. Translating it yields CASSRDRAVLNTQYF.

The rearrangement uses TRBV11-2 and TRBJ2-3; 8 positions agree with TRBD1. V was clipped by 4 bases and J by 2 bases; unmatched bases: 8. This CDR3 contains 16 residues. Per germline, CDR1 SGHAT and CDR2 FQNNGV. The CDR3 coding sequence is TGTGCCAGCAGCTACAACCCAGGGGGCGCCACAGATACGCAGTATTTT. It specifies CASSYNPGGATDTQYF.

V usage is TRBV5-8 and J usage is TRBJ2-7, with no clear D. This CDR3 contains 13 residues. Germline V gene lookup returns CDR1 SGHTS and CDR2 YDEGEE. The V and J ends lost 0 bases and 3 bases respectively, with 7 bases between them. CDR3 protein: CASSLARFYEQYF. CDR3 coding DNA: TGTGCCAGCAGCTTGGCACGGTTCTACGAGCAGTACTTC.

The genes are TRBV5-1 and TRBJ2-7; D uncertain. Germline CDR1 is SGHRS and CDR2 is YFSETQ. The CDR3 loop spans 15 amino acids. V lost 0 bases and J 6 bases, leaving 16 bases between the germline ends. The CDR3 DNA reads TGCGCCAGCAGCTTGGCCTTAAGCCCTCATCTCGAGCAGTACTTC. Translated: CASSLALSPHLEQYF.